A single sample is the source of the 26 T cell receptor beta chains below, sequenced in a study of T cells in Graves' hyperthyroidism and ophthalmopathy. RNA transcripts provided the source from which TCR beta CDR3 regions were amplified. TCR CDR3 regions were first amplified by RT-PCR with HTBI primers. TCRdb fed the multiplex PCR reads into MiXCR, producing one record per CDR3 protein. This table holds approximately 560,000 distinct CDR3 sequences, roughly 46% found once. Sequencing was performed on peripheral blood or thyroid tissue (not recorded which). These receptor sequences come from a woman aged 18-29 years with Graves' hyperthyroidism.

This chain joins TRBV2 and TRBJ1-2; a possible D gene is TRBD1 (5 bases). The V gene's germline CDR1 is SNHLY and CDR2 FYNNEI. CDR3 length: 12 residues. V was trimmed by 6 bases and J by 6 bases, leaving 11 bases between them. CDR3: CASRGTSDGYTF. CDR3 coding DNA: TGTGCCAGCAGGGGGACGAGTGATGGCTACACCTTC.

This sequence joins TRBV2 and TRBJ1-1; D gene ambiguous. The DNA matches TRBJ1-3 better at its end, which makes the J call doubtful. The CDR3 sequence is 16 residues long. CDR1 and CDR2 from the germline V gene are SNHLY and FYNNEI. The CDR3 here is CASSESWVFSGNTIYF. The DNA for the CDR3 is TGTGCCAGCAGTGAGAGCTGGGTCTTCTCTGGAAACACCATATATTTT.

This rearrangement joins TRBV20-1 to TRBJ1-1; 8 nucleotides line up with TRBD1. Germline V gives CDR1 DFQATT, CDR2 SNEGSKA (reference sequence). The CDR3 loop spans 15 amino acids. With 0 bases clipped from V and 0 bases from J, the junction kept 3 bases outside the gene matches. CDR3 DNA: TGCAGTGCTAGAGAAGGACAGGGCATGAACACTGAAGCTTTCTTT. This codes for CSAREGQGMNTEAFF.

The rearrangement joins TRBV7-2 to TRBJ2-7, with 7 bases fitting TRBD1. Germline assignment: CDR1 SGHTA and CDR2 FQGNSA. V lost 5 bases to trimming and J lost 9 bases; unmatched junction nucleotides: 7. This CDR3 is built from 12 residues. The CDR3: CASSPRQGPQYF. CDR3 DNA: TGTGCCAGCAGCCCGCGACAGGGTCCGCAGTACTTC.

The CDR3 sequence is CASSELAVTSYEQYF. The CDR3 nucleotides read TGTGCCAGCAGTGAACTAGCGGTGACATCCTACGAGCAGTACTTC. This chain connects TRBV7-8 to TRBJ2-7; 8 bases map to TRBD2. The CDR3 length is 15 residues. Germline CDR1 SGHVS, CDR2 FQNEAQ. J lost 1 base, V lost 6 bases, and 8 bases had no gene match.

This chain links TRBV7-2 with TRBJ1-5; D possibly corresponds to TRBD1 (6 bases). The V end lost 5 bases, the J end lost 0 bases, and 17 bases lay between the germline ends. Germline-derived CDR1 and CDR2 are SGHTA and FQGNSA. The CDR3 extends over 17 amino acids. CDR3 residues: CASSQVSGALSNQPQHF. The CDR3 DNA reads TGTGCCAGCAGCCAAGTGTCGGGGGCGCTTAGCAATCAGCCCCAGCATTTT.

The CDR3 loop reads CASSQVAEGLAEYGYTF. CDR3 coding DNA: TGTGCCAGCAGCCAAGTTGCAGAGGGTCTGGCGGAATATGGCTACACCTTC. This rearrangement joins TRBV7-2 to TRBJ1-2; unclear D gene. Germline V gene data show CDR1 as SGHTA and CDR2 as FQGNSA. The CDR3 runs 17 residues. V lost 5 bases and J lost 5, with 24 bases in between. The variable domain in full, completed from reference TRBV7-2 and TRBJ1-2, reads GAGVSQSPSNKVTEKGKDVELRCDPISGHTALYWYRQSLGQGLEFLIYFQGNSAPDKSGLPSDRFSAERTGGSVSTLTIQRTQQEDSAVYLCASSQVAEGLAEYGYTFGSGTRLTVV.

Here the CDR3 DNA reads TGTGCCAGCAAGTTGTTAGCAGTATCCTACGAGCAGTACTTC. Residues: CASKLLAVSYEQYF. V is TRBV6-5 and J is TRBJ2-7; no firm D call. V was pared by 7 bases and J by 1 base, with 14 bases between. The CDR3 has 14 amino acids. Germline CDR1 MNHEY, CDR2 SVGAGI.

This clonotype has a handful of counts. The chain links TRBV29-1 to TRBJ1-4; D gene unclear. This CDR3 has 12 amino acids. With 7 bases removed from V and 7 bases from J, the gap between germline ends came to 13 bases. Germline values: CDR1 SQVTM, CDR2 ANQGSEA. CDR3: CSGVLNGEKLFF. CDR3 DNA sequence: TGCAGCGGGGTTCTAAATGGTGAAAAACTGTTTTTT. Complete variable domain (other parts from reference TRBV29-1 and TRBJ1-4): SAVISQKPSRDICQRGTSLTIQCQVDSQVTMMFWYRQQPGQSLTLIATANQGSEATYESGFVIDKFPISRPNLTFSTLTVSNMSPEDSSIYLCSGVLNGEKLFFGSGTQLSVL.

The genes are TRBV25-1 and TRBJ1-6; 7 positions agree with TRBD1. CDR3 length equals 18 residues. Germline CDR1 MGHDK, CDR2 SYGVNS. Unmatched junction bases numbered 17, after V lost 3 bases and J lost 9 bases. In DNA, the CDR3 is TGTGCCAGCAGTGAGTCGCCTGGCTCGGGACAGTCCGGTTCACCCCTCCACTTT. Translating gives CASSESPGSGQSGSPLHF.

The chain carries TRBV7-9 and TRBJ1-2; perhaps TRBD1 as D (5 bases). Trimming cost V 5 bases and J 4 bases, with 17 bases left between them. Germline V gene data show CDR1 as SEHNR and CDR2 as FQNEAQ (reference sequence). The CDR3 runs to 15 residues. This CDR3 is CASSPGSGPFYGYTF. CDR3 coding DNA: TGTGCCAGCAGCCCCGGGTCAGGGCCTTTCTATGGCTACACCTTC.

A note on this clonotype: The conserved phenylalanine or tryptophan normally closing the CDR3 is absent here, so this likely arose from a read error. The gene calls are TRBV6-4 and TRBJ1-2; D ambiguous. The CDR3 consists of 18 residues. V was shortened by 4 bases and J by 2 bases, with 23 bases between the two germline ends. Germline loops: CDR1 MRHNA, CDR2 SNTAGT. The CDR3, as DNA: TGTGCCAGCAGTGCCTATGCGGGAGTGGACGGCGGGAACTATGGCTACACCTCC. It translates to CASSAYAGVDGGNYGYTS.

The chain combines TRBV6-2 or TRBV6-3 with TRBJ1-1; the D gene is possibly TRBD1 (5 bases). The ends were cut back, 6 bases at V and 4 bases at J, with 21 bases in the middle. Germline V gives CDR1 MNHEY, CDR2 SVGEGT. The CDR3 is 16 residues long. CDR3 sequence (DNA): TGTGCCAGCAGAACATACCGGCGACTAAGGGGCACTGAAGCTTTCTTT. This encodes CASRTYRRLRGTEAFF.

The sample holds many counts of this clonotype. This rearrangement joins TRBV29-1 to TRBJ1-1; D is ambiguous. Trimming left V 0 bases short and J 3 bases short, with 14 bases between. The CDR3 is made up of 15 amino acids. The germline V gene has CDR1 SQVTM and CDR2 ANQGSEA. The CDR3 protein is CSVEDHPGKDTEAFF. In DNA form, the CDR3 reads TGCAGCGTTGAAGATCATCCGGGGAAGGACACTGAAGCTTTCTTT. The complete variable domain, with remaining parts taken from reference TRBV29-1 and TRBJ1-1, reads SAVISQKPSRDICQRGTSLTIQCQVDSQVTMMFWYRQQPGQSLTLIATANQGSEATYESGFVIDKFPISRPNLTFSTLTVSNMSPEDSSIYLCSVEDHPGKDTEAFFGQGTRLTVV.

This clonotype was seen at least ten times. The CDR3 DNA reads as TGTGCCACCAGCATACAGGGGTGGAATTCACCCCTCCACTTT. Translation: CATSIQGWNSPLHF. V gene TRBV15 combines with J gene TRBJ1-6; 7 bases are shared with TRBD1. The junction had 4 bases not matched to a gene; V was cut back by 4 bases and J by 7 bases. This CDR3 spans 14 amino acids. Looked up from germline, CDR1 is LNHNV and CDR2 is YYDKDF (reference sequence). Full variable domain (remainder filled in from reference TRBV15 and TRBJ1-6): DAMVIQNPRYQVTQFGKPVTLSCSQTLNHNVMYWYQQKSSQAPKLLFHYYDKDFNNEADTPDNFQSRRPNTSFCFLDIRSPGLGDTAMYLCATSIQGWNSPLHFGNGTRLTVT.

Worth noting for this clonotype: Since a much larger clone is just one base distant, this may be a read error. The J gene is TRBJ1-5, the V gene TRBV2; D is ambiguous. Germline values: CDR1 SNHLY, CDR2 FYNNEI. The CDR3 sequence is 14 residues long. CDR3 amino acids: CDSSDPSFGQPQHF. Written as DNA, the CDR3 is TGTGACAGCAGTGATCCTTCCTTCGGTCAGCCCCAGCATTTT. Complete variable domain (other parts from reference TRBV2 and TRBJ1-5): EPEVTQTPSHQVTQMGQEVILRCVPISNHLYFYWYRQILGQKVEFLVSFYNNEISEKSEIFDDQFSVERPDGSNFTLKIRSTKLEDSAMYFCDSSDPSFGQPQHFGDGTRLSIL.

This clonotype has just a few counts. The J gene is TRBJ1-1, the V gene TRBV7-9, with 7 bases lining up with TRBD1. Trimming removed 6 bases from V and 11 bases from J; junction bases left unmatched: 6. Germline CDR1 reads SEHNR; CDR2 reads FQNEAQ (reference sequence). The CDR3 loop spans 11 amino acids. The CDR3 nucleotides read TGTGCCAGCAGTAACGACAGGGACGCTTTCTTT. Residues: CASSNDRDAFF.

This chain joins TRBV7-6 and TRBJ2-7, with 13 nucleotides matching TRBD2. Unmatched junction bases numbered 12, after V lost 1 base and J lost 6 bases. Looked up from germline, CDR1 is SGHVS and CDR2 is FNYEAQ. This CDR3 contains 18 residues. CDR3 in DNA: TGTGCCAGCAGCTTAGGGTCTTTGGTTGGACTAGCGGGAGCCGAGCAGTACTTC. Amino acid sequence: CASSLGSLVGLAGAEQYF.

On this clonotype itself: One base away lies a much larger clone, so this may be a sequencing read error. The CDR3 DNA sequence: TGTGTCAGCAGCTTTGGGACAGCCTACGAGCAGTACTTC. Translation gives CVSSFGTAYEQYF. The chain couples TRBV7-2 to TRBJ2-7; 7 bases map to TRBD1. The germline V gene encodes CDR1 SGHTA and CDR2 FQGNSA. The CDR3 has 13 residues. Together with reference TRBV7-2 and TRBJ2-7, the CDR3 gives the full variable domain: GAGVSQSPSNKVTEKGKDVELRCDPISGHTALYWYRQSLGQGLEFLIYFQGNSAPDKSGLPSDRFSAERTGGSVSTLTIQRTQQEDSAVYLCVSSFGTAYEQYFGPGTRLTVT.

The chain carries TRBV10-3 and TRBJ1-2; TRBD1 matches at 10 bases. Per germline, CDR1 ENHRY and CDR2 SYGVKD. The CDR3 has 13 residues. The J segment lost 3 bases and the V segment lost 7 bases, leaving 2 bases of the junction unmatched. CDR3 amino acids: CAIKGTGDYGYTF. Written as DNA, the CDR3 is TGTGCCATCAAAGGGACAGGGGACTATGGCTACACCTTC.

This chain connects TRBV29-1 to TRBJ2-5, with TRBD2 matching over 11 bases. With V trimmed by 6 bases and J by 3 bases, 0 bases remained unmatched. Germline CDR1 and CDR2: SQVTM and ANQGSEA. The CDR3 is 12 residues long. The CDR3: CSVGLAEETQYF. Written as DNA, the CDR3 is TGCAGCGTGGGACTAGCGGAAGAGACCCAGTACTTC.

Concerning this clonotype: A read error may produce the germline difference seen at one junction end. This chain joins TRBV25-1 and TRBJ1-5; 8 bases line up with TRBD1. The V gene's germline CDR1 is MGHDK and CDR2 SYGVNS. The CDR3 covers 17 residues. The CDR3 DNA sequence: TGCGCCAGCAGCCAGGGGGTCGGGACAGGAGGCAATCAGCCCCAGCATTTT. This sequence encodes CASSQGVGTGGNQPQHF.

The chain joins TRBV19 to TRBJ2-7; D gene uncertain. The CDR3 loop spans 14 amino acids. V was trimmed by 4 bases and J by 6 bases, leaving 16 bases between them. CDR1 and CDR2 (germline): LNHDA, SQIVND (reference sequence). CDR3 nucleotides: TGTGCCAGTAGTAAAGACTTTCGGGCCTCCGAGCAGTACTTC. It codes for CASSKDFRASEQYF.

A remark on this clonotype: One end of the junction fails to match germline, which may point to a read error. CDR3 protein: CAASSLDQETQYF. CDR3 nucleotides: TGTGCCGCCAGCAGCTTGGATCAAGAGACCCAGTACTTC. The chain employs TRBV15 and TRBJ2-5; D is undetermined. This CDR3 is built from 13 residues. Germline V gene data show CDR1 as LNHNV and CDR2 as YYDKDF (reference sequence).

The chain is built from TRBV6-2 or TRBV6-3 and TRBJ1-4; tentative D call: TRBD1 (5 bases). CDR1 MNHEY and CDR2 SVGEGT come from the germline V gene. The CDR3 consists of 14 residues. The ends were cut back, 6 bases at V and 5 bases at J, with 13 bases in the middle. CDR3 residues: CASSQDITNEKLFF. The CDR3 DNA follows: TGTGCCAGCAGCCAGGACATAACAAATGAAAAACTGTTTTTT.

This clonotype came up many times. V gene TRBV7-9 combines with J gene TRBJ1-1, with D unclear. The CDR3 length is 14 residues. The germline CDR1 and CDR2 sequences are SEHNR and FQNEAQ (reference sequence). V was shortened by 6 bases and J by 1 base, with 12 bases between the two germline ends. CDR3 in DNA: TGTGCCAGCAGTCCTCAGATCCAGAACACTGAAGCTTTCTTT. It translates to CASSPQIQNTEAFF.